A selection of T cell receptor beta chains follows, all from one sample in a study of cytomegalovirus exposure and HLA in healthy donors. TCRdb's copy holds only in-frame clones and misses some; the assay was immunoSEQ multiplex PCR. The sample shows 130,000 to 150,000 clones, roughly 83% of them seen only once. The specimen sequenced was PBMCs. These receptors all stem from a female donor in good health and CMV-seronegative. The CDR3 runs from the conserved cysteine through the conserved F or W. A D gene is named only where the DNA matches it firmly. Clone size is stated in some rows and not others, as once, few, many or a class when expanded.

v_gene	j_gene	d_gene	abundance	CDR3aa	CDR3nt
TRBV28	TRBJ1-2	-	-	CASSPTGLANYGYTF	TGTGCCAGCAGCCCAACAGGTTTAGCTAACTATGGCTACACCTTC
TRBV29-1	TRBJ1-1	TRBD1	-	CSVVDRVSLDTEAFF	TGCAGCGTCGTTGACAGGGTGAGTCTGGACACTGAAGCTTTCTTT
TRBV2	TRBJ2-7	TRBD1	-	CASIGTGGYEQYF	TGTGCCAGCATCGGGACAGGGGGCTACGAGCAGTACTTC
TRBV9	TRBJ2-1	-	-	CASSPLSLRSYNEQFF	TGTGCCAGCAGCCCGCTGTCCCTCAGGTCCTACAATGAGCAGTTCTTC
TRBV5-4	TRBJ2-7	TRBD2	-	CASSLTSGTYEQYF	TGTGCCAGCAGCTTAACTAGCGGGACCTACGAGCAGTACTTC
TRBV5-1	TRBJ2-5	TRBD1	-	CASSPGTGIETQYF	TGCGCCAGCAGCCCAGGGACAGGGATAGAGACCCAGTACTTC
TRBV29-1	TRBJ1-2	-	few	CSVLQDGYTF	TGCAGCGTCTTACAAGATGGCTACACCTTC
TRBV15	TRBJ2-5	-	-	CATSTRIQETQYF	TGTGCCACCAGCACCAGGATCCAAGAGACCCAGTACTTC
TRBV10-1	TRBJ2-7	TRBD2	-	CASSELAGGSYEQYF	TGCGCCAGCAGTGAACTAGCGGGAGGGTCCTACGAGCAGTACTTC
TRBV12-5	TRBJ1-1	-	-	CASAMDPAGEAFF	TGTGCTAGTGCCATGGATCCTGCCGGGGAAGCTTTCTTT
TRBV4-3	TRBJ2-5	-	few	CASSQDTSKETQYF	TGCGCCAGCAGCCAAGATACGAGCAAAGAGACCCAGTACTTC
TRBV6-4	TRBJ1-5	-	-	CASSALGGQPQHF	TGTGCCAGCAGTGCGTTAGGGGGTCAGCCCCAGCATTTT
TRBV5-1	TRBJ1-1	TRBD1	-	CASSPGQVGSNTEAFF	TGCGCCAGCAGCCCCGGACAGGTTGGGTCAAACACTGAAGCTTTCTTT
TRBV10-3	TRBJ2-7	-	-	CAIRAGSDEQYF	TGTGCCATCAGAGCAGGGTCCGACGAGCAGTACTTC